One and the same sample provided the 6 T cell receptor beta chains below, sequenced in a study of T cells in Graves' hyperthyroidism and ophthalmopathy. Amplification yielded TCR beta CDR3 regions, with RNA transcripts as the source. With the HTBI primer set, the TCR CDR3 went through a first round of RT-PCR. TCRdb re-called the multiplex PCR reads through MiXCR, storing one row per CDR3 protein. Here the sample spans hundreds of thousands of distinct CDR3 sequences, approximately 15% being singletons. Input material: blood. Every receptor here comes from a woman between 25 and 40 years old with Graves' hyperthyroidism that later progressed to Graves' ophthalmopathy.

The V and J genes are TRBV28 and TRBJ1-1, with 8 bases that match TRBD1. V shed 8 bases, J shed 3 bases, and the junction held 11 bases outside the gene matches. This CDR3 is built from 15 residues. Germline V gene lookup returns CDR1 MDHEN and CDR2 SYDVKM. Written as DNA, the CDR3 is TGTGCCAGCTTCCCGGGGACAGGTGGGTACACTGAAGCTTTCTTT. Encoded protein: CASFPGTGGYTEAFF.

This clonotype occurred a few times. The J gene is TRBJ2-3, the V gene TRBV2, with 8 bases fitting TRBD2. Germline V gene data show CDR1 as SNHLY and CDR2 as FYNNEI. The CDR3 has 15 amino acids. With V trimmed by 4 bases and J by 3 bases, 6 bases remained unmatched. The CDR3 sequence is CASSGKREYTDTQYF. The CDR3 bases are TGTGCCAGCAGTGGGAAGCGGGAGTATACAGATACGCAGTATTTT.

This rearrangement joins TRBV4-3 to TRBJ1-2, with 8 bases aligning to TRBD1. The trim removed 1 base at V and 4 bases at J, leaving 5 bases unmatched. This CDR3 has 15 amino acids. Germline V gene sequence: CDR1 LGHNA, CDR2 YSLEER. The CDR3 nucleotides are TGCGCCAGCAGCCAAGCTCGACAGGGGCGCTATGGCTACACCTTC. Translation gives CASSQARQGRYGYTF.

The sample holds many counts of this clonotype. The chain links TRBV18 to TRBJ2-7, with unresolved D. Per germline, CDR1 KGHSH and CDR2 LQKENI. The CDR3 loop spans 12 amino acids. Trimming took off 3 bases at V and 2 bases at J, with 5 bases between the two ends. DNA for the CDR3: TGTGCCAGCTCACCTCAAACCTACGAGCAGTACTTC. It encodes CASSPQTYEQYF. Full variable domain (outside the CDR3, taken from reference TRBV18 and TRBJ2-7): NAGVMQNPRHLVRRRGQEARLRCSPMKGHSHVYWYRQLPEEGLKFMVYLQKENIIDESGMPKERFSAEFPKEGPSILRIQQVVRGDSAAYFCASSPQTYEQYFGPGTRLTVT.

The CDR3 is CASRGSGGGYNSPLHF. In DNA, the CDR3 is TGTGCCAGCCGCGGATCGGGGGGCGGCTATAATTCACCCCTCCACTTT. The chain joins TRBV6-1 to TRBJ1-6; D is possibly TRBD1 (6 bases). CDR3 size: 16 residues. The ends were cut back, 8 bases at V and 3 bases at J, with 17 bases in the middle. CDR1 and CDR2 from the germline V gene are MNHNS and SASEGT.

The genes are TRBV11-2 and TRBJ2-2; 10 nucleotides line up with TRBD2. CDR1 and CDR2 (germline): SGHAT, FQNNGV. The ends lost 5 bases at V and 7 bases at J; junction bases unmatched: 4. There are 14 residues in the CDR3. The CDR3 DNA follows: TGTGCCAGCAGCCCTAGCGGGAGCGTCGGGGAGCTGTTTTTT. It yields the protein CASSPSGSVGELFF.